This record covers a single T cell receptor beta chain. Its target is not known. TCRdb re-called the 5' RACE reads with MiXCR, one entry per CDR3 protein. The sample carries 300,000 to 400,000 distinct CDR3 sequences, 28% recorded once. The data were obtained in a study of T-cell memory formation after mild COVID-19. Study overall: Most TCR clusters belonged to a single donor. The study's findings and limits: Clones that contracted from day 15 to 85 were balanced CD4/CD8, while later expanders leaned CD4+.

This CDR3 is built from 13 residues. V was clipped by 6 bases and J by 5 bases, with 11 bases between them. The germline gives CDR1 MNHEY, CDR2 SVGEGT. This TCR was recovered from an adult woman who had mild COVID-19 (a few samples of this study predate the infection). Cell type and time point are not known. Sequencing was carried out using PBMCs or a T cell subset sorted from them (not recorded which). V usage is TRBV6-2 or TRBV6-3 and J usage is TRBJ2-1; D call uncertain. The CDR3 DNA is TGTGCCAGCAGGCGTGGCAGGAACAATGAGCAGTTCTTC. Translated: CASRRGRNNEQFF.